The rows below give T cell receptor beta chains drawn from one sample of a study of blood T cells in healthy people across ages. Each CDR3 protein gets one entry after TCRdb re-called the 5' RACE reads with MiXCR. The profile covers nearly 1 million distinct CDR3 sequences, with roughly 51% appearing a single time and 20% to 25% taken by the ten largest. The sample consisted of blood. The origin of the receptors is an older woman in good health. Both conserved end residues are part of each CDR3. D genes are given only for firm matches. Some rows mark clone size as missing; the rest say once, few, many or name a class of expanded clone.

j_call v_call clone_size d_call cdr3_nt cdr3_aa
TRBJ2-3 TRBV7-2 few TRBD2 TGTGCCAGCAGCCACCGGGGGTCGCGGGGGTACGCAGATACGCAGTATTTT CASSHRGSRGYADTQYF
TRBJ2-1 TRBV6-4 - - TGTGCCAGCAGTTCCACAGCGGGTCGGAATGAGCAGTTCTTC CASSSTAGRNEQFF
TRBJ2-7 TRBV6-2/TRBV6-3 - TRBD1 TGTGCCAGCAGTTACCGGACCACAGGGGACGAGCAGTACTTC CASSYRTTGDEQYF
TRBJ1-2 TRBV7-9 - - TGTGCCAGCAGCTTACAGGGTCGGGGCCACACCTTC CASSLQGRGHTF
TRBJ2-6 TRBV5-1 - - TGCGCCAGCAGCTTGGACGGCAGGGTTATCTCTGGGGCCAACGTCCTGACTTTC CASSLDGRVISGANVLTF
TRBJ2-3 TRBV7-9 - TRBD2 TGTGCCAGCAGCTGGGGGTGGACTAGCGTGGATACGCAGTATTTT CASSWGWTSVDTQYF
TRBJ2-7 TRBV28 few TRBD2 TGTGCCAGCAGTAGCGGGAGTTGGTACGAGCAGTACTTC CASSSGSWYEQYF
TRBJ2-1 TRBV5-6 once - TGTGCCAGCAGCCCCCTCGGGGAAGGTGACAATGAGCAGTTCTTC CASSPLGEGDNEQFF
TRBJ1-5 TRBV12-5 - - TGTGCTAGTGGTTTGGTACCAGGGCCGCCCCAGCATTTT CASGLVPGPPQHF
TRBJ2-1 TRBV18 once - TGTGCCAGCTCACCTCTCCCCTCCGCTTCCAATGAGCAGTTCTTC CASSPLPSASNEQFF
TRBJ2-5 TRBV9 - - TGTGCCAGCAGCGTAGGTCCGGGAGTGGAGACCCAGTACTTC CASSVGPGVETQYF
TRBJ2-5 TRBV2 - - TGTGCCATCAGTTGGGAGACCCAGTACTTC CAISWETQYF
TRBJ1-2 TRBV12-3/TRBV12-4 - - TGTGCCAGCAGTGAATATGGTGAGGGGCGCATCTATGGCTACACCTTC CASSEYGEGRIYGYTF
TRBJ2-5 TRBV29-1 - TRBD2 TGCAGCGTTGGGAATAGCGGGGAAGAGACCCAGTACTTC CSVGNSGEETQYF
TRBJ1-4 TRBV4-3 - - TGCGCCAGCAGCCAAGATCTGGACAAGGGGAGGGCGAATGAAAAACTGTTTTTT CASSQDLDKGRANEKLFF
TRBJ2-7 TRBV5-1 - TRBD2 TGCGCCAGCAGCAGTACGGGAGGAGAAGGGGAGCAGTACTTC CASSSTGGEGEQYF
TRBJ2-7 TRBV6-6 few - TGTGCCAGCAGTTACGGTACAGCTCAAACCGAGCAGTACTTC CASSYGTAQTEQYF
TRBJ2-7 TRBV5-1 - - TGCGCCAGCAGCCCGGCTGGCGGCACCTACGAGCAGTACTTC CASSPAGGTYEQYF
TRBJ2-5 TRBV5-1 once - TGCGCCAGCAGCTACCTATCCGCGGTGAGCGTAGAGACCCAGTACTTC CASSYLSAVSVETQYF
TRBJ2-1 TRBV27 - TRBD2 TGTGCCAGCAGTTTCTACCGGACTAGCGGGAGCTACAATGAGCAGTTCTTC CASSFYRTSGSYNEQFF
TRBJ2-7 TRBV20-1 - TRBD1 TGCAGTGCTTCCGGGACAGGGACATCCTACGAGCAGTACTTC CSASGTGTSYEQYF
TRBJ2-5 TRBV5-6 - TRBD2 TGTGCCAGCAGCTCCGGACTAGCGGGAGGGCCGGCCCAAGAGACCCAGTACTTC CASSSGLAGGPAQETQYF
TRBJ2-7 TRBV27 - TRBD1 TGTGCCAGCAGTCCGGACCGGACAGGGGGGGACTACGAGCAGTACTTC CASSPDRTGGDYEQYF
TRBJ2-7 TRBV10-2 - TRBD1 TGCGCCAGCAGTGACGGGGGGACAGGGGGCAAGGAGCAGTACTTC CASSDGGTGGKEQYF
TRBJ2-4 TRBV4-1 few TRBD1 TGCGCCAGCAGCCAACCCAGACAGGGTGGGAACATTCAGTACTTC CASSQPRQGGNIQYF
TRBJ1-2 TRBV2 - - TGCGCCAGTCGGGAGGCGCAGGAGAGCTATGGCTACACCTTC CASREAQESYGYTF
TRBJ1-4 TRBV5-1 few - TGCGCCAGCAGCCTGTCCGGAGTTAATGAAAAACTGTTTTTT CASSLSGVNEKLFF